The sequence of this T cell receptor beta chain was determined in a study of shared clonotypes between healthy human individuals. Study-wide results and limits: Naive CD4 clonotype sharing across several donors was approximately 5%. It was expected that sequencing depth would affect clonotype sharing among donors.

This clone was recorded only once. Its antigen is undetermined. With a much larger clone just one base away, this may be a read error. Other nucleotide sequences from this sample produce the same CDR3. Germline loops: CDR1 SGHTA, CDR2 FQGNSA. V was shortened by 4 bases and J by 5 bases, with 5 bases between the two germline ends. This CDR3 has 11 amino acids. Data came from immunoSEQ multiplex PCR; TCRdb stores just in-frame clones and leaves some out. The sample records about 1.1 million clones, about 80% being singletons. Donors comprised only Caucasian adults living in Nashville, Tennessee. The source is a man between 18 and 29 years old in good health. Some clones in this sample may be carry-over from other donors' samples. The chain combines TRBV7-2 with TRBJ2-5, with D uncertain. The sample taken for sequencing was memory CD4+ T cells from PBMCs. Specified subset: CD45RA-negative fraction. CDR3 sequence (DNA): TGTGCCAGCAGCTCGCGGGAGACCCAGTACTTC. Translated, it gives CASSSRETQYF.